The TCR beta chain described here comes from a study of T-cell reconstitution after alpha-beta-depleted transplantation in children. Unique molecular identifiers featured in how the TCRbeta library was prepared. TCRdb re-derived calls from the PCR reads in MiXCR, one entry per CDR3 protein. Of about 500,000 distinct CDR3 sequences in the sample, about 30% are singletons; the top ten hold 2% to 2.5%. This clonotype was picked up a small number of times. The source was PBMCs from the stem cell graft donor, collected from the stem cell graft. The source is a human donor who donated a stem cell graft to a child with aplastic anemia.

CDR3 sequence (DNA): TGCAGTGCTAGAGATGCCGGGACAGGGATTACCTACGAGCAGTACTTC. It yields the protein CSARDAGTGITYEQYF. J is TRBJ2-7 and V is TRBV20-1; 9 bases match TRBD1. This CDR3 is built from 16 residues. J gave up 2 bases and V 0 bases, and 8 bases lay outside the gene matches. The germline V gene has CDR1 DFQATT and CDR2 SNEGSKA (reference sequence).